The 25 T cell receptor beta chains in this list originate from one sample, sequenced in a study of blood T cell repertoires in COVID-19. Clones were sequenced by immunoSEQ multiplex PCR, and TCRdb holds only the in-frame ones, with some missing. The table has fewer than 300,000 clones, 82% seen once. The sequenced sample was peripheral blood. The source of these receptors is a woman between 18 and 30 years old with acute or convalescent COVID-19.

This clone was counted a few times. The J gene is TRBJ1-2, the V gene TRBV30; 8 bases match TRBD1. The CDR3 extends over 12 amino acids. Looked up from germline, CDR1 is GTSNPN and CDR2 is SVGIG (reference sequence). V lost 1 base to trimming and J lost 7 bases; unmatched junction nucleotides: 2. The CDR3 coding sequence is TGTGCCTGGAGTGCAGGGACAGGTGGCTACACCTTC. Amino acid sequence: CAWSAGTGGYTF.

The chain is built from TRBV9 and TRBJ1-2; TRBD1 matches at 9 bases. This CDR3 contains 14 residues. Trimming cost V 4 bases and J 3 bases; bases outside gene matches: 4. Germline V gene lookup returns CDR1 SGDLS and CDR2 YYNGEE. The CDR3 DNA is TGTGCCAGCAGCTTGGGACAGGGAGACTATGGCTACACCTTC. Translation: CASSLGQGDYGYTF.

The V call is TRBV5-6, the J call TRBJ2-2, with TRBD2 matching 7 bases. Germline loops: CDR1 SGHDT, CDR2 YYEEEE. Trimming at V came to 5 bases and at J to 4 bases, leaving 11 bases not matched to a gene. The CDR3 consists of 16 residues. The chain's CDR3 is CASRSLAGAVTGELFF. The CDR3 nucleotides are TGTGCCAGCAGATCTCTGGCGGGAGCGGTCACCGGGGAGCTGTTTTTT. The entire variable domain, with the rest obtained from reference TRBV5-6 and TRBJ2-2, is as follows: DAGVTQSPTHLIKTRGQQVTLRCSPKSGHDTVSWYQQALGQGPQFIFQYYEEEERQRGNFPDRFSGHQFPNYSSELNVNALLLGDSALYLCASRSLAGAVTGELFFGEGSRLTVL.

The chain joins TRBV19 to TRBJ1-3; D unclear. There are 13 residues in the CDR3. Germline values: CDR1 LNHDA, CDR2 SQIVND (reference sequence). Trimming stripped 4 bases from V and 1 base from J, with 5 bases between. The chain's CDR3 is CASSRGSGNTIYF. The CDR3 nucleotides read TGTGCCAGTAGTAGAGGGTCTGGAAACACCATATATTTT.

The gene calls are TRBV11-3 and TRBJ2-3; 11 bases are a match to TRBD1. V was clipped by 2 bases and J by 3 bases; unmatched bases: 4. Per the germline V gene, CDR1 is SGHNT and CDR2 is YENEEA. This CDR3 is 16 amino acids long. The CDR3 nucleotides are TGTGCCAGCAGCTTACGGACAGGGGGCGGAACAGATACGCAGTATTTT. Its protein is CASSLRTGGGTDTQYF.

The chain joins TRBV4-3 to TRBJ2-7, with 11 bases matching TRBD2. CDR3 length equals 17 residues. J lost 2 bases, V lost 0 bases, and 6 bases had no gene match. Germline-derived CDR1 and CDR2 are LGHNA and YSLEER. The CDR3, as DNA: TGCGCCAGCAGCCAAGATTTATTGACTAGCGGGGCCTACGAGCAGTACTTC. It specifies CASSQDLLTSGAYEQYF.

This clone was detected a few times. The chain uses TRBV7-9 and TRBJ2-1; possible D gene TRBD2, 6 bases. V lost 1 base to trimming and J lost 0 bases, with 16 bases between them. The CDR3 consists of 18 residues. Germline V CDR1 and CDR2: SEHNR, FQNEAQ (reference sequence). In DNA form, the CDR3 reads TGTGCCAGCAGCTTAGATTTGTATCGGGGGAGCTCCTACAATGAGCAGTTCTTC. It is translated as CASSLDLYRGSSYNEQFF.

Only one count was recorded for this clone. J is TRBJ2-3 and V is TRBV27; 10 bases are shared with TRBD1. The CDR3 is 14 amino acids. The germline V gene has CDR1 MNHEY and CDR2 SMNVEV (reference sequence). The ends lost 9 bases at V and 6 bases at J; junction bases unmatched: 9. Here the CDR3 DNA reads TGTGCCAGTTCTAGACAGGGGGCGCGGGATACGCAGTATTTT. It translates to CASSRQGARDTQYF.

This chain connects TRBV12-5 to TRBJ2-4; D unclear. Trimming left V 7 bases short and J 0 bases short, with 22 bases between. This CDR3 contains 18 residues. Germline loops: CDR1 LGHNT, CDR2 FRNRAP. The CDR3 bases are TGTGCTAGTGCCACCGAACCAACCGAGAATATAGCCAAAAACATTCAGTACTTC. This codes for CASATEPTENIAKNIQYF.

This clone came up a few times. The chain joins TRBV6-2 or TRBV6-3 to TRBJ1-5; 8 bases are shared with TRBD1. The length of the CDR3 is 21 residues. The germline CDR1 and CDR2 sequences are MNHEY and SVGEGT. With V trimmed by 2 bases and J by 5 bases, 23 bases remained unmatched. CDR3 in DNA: TGTGCCAGCAGTTACCGTCGAGGTGGGACAGGTATTGGTAGGGGACATCAGCCCCAGCATTTT. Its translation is CASSYRRGGTGIGRGHQPQHF.

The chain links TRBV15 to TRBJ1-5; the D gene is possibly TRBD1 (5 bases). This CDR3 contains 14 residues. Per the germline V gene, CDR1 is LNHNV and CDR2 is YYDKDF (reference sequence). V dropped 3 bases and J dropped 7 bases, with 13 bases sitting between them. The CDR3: CATSRPGSGQPQHF. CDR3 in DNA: TGTGCCACCAGCAGGCCAGGGTCCGGGCAGCCCCAGCATTTT.

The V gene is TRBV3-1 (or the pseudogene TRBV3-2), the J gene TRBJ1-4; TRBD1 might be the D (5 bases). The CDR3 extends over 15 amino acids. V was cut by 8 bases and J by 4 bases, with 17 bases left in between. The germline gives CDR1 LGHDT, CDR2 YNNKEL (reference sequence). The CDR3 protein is CASPTEGVINEKLFF. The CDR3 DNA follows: TGTGCCAGCCCGACCGAAGGGGTAATTAATGAAAAACTGTTTTTT.

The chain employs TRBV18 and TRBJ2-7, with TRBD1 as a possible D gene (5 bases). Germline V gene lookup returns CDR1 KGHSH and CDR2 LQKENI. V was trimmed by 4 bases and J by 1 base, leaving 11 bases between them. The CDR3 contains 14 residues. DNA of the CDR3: TGTGCCAGCTCACTCCTGGACATATCCTACGAGCAGTACTTC. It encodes CASSLLDISYEQYF.

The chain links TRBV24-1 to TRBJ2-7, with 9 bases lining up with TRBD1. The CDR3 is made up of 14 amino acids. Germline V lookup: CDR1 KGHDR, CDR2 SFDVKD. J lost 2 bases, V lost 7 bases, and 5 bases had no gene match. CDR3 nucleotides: TGTGCCACCAGCAGGACAGGGGATCCCTACGAGCAGTACTTC. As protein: CATSRTGDPYEQYF.

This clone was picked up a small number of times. The CDR3 sequence is CASSAPRDKVGELFF. CDR3 in DNA: TGTGCCAGCAGCGCCCCCCGGGACAAAGTCGGGGAGCTGTTTTTT. The rearrangement links TRBV11-3 to TRBJ2-2; possibly TRBD1 for D (6 bases). Germline loops: CDR1 SGHNT, CDR2 YENEEA. Trimming left V 5 bases short and J 7 bases short, with 17 bases between. The CDR3 contains 15 residues.

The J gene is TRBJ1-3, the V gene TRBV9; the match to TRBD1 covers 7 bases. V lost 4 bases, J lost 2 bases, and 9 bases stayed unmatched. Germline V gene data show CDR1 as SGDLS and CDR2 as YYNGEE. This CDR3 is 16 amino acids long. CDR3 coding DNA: TGTGCCAGCAGCCCAGAGACAGGGTTGGCTGGAAACACCATATATTTT. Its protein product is CASSPETGLAGNTIYF.

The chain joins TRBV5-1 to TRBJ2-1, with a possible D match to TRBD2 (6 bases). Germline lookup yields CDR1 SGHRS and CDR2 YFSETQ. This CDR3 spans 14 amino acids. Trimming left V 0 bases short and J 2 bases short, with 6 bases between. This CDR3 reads CASSLVAAYNEQFF. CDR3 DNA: TGCGCCAGCAGCTTGGTAGCGGCCTACAATGAGCAGTTCTTC.

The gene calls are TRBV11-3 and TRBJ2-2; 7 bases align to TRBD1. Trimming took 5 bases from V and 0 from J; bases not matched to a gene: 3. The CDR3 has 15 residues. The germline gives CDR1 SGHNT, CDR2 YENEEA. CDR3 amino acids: CASSQQGTNTGELFF. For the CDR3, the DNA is TGTGCCAGCAGCCAACAGGGGACGAACACCGGGGAGCTGTTTTTT.

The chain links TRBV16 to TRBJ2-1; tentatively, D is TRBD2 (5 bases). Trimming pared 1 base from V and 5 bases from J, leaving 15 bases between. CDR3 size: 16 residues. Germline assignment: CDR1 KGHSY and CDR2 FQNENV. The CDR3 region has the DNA TGTGCCAGCAGCCAATTATCCCTAGCAGCGAACAATGAGCAGTTCTTC. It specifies CASSQLSLAANNEQFF.

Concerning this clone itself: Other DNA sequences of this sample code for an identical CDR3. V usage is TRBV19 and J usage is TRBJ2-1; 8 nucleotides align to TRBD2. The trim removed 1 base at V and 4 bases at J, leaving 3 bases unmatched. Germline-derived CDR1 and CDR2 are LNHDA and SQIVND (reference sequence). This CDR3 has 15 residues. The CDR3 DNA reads TGTGCCAGTAGTATAGCGGGAGGGTCTTACAATGAGCAGTTCTTC. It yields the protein CASSIAGGSYNEQFF.

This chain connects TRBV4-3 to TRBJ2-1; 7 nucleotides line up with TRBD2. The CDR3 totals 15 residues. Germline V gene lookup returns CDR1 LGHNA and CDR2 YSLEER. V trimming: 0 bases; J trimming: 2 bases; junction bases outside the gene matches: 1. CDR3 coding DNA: TGCGCCAGCAGCCAAGACGCGGGGGCCTACAATGAGCAGTTCTTC. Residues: CASSQDAGAYNEQFF.

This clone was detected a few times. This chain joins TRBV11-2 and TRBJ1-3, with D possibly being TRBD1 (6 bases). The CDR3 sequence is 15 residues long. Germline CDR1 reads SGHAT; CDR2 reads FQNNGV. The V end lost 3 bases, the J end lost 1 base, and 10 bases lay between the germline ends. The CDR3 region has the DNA TGTGCCAGCAGCTTCGGCCAGGGGTCTGGAAACACCATATATTTT. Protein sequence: CASSFGQGSGNTIYF. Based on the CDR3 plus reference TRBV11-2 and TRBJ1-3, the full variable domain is EAGVAQSPRYKIIEKRQSVAFWCNPISGHATLYWYQQILGQGPKLLIQFQNNGVVDDSQLPKDRFSAERLKGVDSTLKIQPAKLEDSAVYLCASSFGQGSGNTIYFGEGSWLTVV.

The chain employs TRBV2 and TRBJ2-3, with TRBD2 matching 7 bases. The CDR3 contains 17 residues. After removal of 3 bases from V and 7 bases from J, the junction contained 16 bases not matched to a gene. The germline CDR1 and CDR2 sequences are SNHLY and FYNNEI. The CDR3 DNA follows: TGTGCCAGCAGTGATCGTGCGGGAGTGACGGATCGGAATACGCAGTATTTT. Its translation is CASSDRAGVTDRNTQYF. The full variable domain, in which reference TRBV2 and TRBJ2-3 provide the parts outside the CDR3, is EPEVTQTPSHQVTQMGQEVILRCVPISNHLYFYWYRQILGQKVEFLVSFYNNEISEKSEIFDDQFSVERPDGSNFTLKIRSTKLEDSAMYFCASSDRAGVTDRNTQYFGPGTRLTVL.

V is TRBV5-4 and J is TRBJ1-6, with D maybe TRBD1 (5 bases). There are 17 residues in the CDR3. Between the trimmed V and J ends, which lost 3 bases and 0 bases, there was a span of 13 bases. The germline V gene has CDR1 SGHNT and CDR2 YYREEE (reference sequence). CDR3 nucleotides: TGTGCCAGCAGCTGGGACTTACAGAGCTCCTATAATTCACCCCTCCACTTT. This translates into CASSWDLQSSYNSPLHF.

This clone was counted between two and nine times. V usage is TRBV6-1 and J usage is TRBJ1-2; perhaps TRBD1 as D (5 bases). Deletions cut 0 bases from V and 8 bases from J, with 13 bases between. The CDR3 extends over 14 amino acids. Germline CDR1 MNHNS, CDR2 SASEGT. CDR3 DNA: TGTGCCAGCAGTGAAGCGGTGGAGGGACGCGGCTACACCTTC. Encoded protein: CASSEAVEGRGYTF.